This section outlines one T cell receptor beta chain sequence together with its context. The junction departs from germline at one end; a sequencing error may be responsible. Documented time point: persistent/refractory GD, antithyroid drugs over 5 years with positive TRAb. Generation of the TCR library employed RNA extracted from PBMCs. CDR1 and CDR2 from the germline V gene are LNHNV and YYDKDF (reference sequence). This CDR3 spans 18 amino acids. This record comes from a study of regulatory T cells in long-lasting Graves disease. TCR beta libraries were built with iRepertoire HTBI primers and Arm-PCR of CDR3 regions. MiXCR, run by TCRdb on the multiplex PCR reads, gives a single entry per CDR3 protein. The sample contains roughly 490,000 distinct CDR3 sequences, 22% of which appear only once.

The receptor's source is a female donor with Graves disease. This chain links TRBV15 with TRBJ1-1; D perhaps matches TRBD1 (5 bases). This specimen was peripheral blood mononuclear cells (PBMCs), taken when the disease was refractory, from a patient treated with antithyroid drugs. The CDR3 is CVTSRDLADISRNTEAFF. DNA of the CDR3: TGTGTCACCAGCAGAGATCTAGCGGACATAAGCCGGAACACTGAAGCTTTCTTT.